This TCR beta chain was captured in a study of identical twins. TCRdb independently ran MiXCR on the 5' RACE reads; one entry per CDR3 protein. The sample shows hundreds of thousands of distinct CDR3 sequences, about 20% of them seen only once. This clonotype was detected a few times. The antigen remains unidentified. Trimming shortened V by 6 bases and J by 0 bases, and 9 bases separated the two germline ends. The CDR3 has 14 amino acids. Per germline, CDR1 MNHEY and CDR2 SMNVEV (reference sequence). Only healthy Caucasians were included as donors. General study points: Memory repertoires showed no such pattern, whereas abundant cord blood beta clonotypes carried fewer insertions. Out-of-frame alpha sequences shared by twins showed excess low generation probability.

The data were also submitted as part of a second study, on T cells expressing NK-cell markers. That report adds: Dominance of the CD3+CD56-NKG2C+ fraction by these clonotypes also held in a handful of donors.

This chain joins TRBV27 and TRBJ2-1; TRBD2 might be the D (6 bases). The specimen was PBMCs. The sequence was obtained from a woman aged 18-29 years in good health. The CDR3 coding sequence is TGTGCCAGCAGGAGACTAGACTCCTACAATGAGCAGTTCTTC. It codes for CASRRLDSYNEQFF.